The rows below give T cell receptor beta chains drawn from one sample of a study of blood T cell repertoires in COVID-19. Some clones are missing from TCRdb's copy, which holds only in-frame ones; the method was immunoSEQ multiplex PCR. This table has 44,000 or so clones, about 88% appearing once. The sample comprised peripheral blood. These TCRs come from a man in his forties or fifties with active COVID-19. The CDR3 runs from the conserved cysteine through the conserved F or W. The D gene is left open where the match is weak.

TRBJ2-5	TRBV5-4	NA	CASSLPRAETQYF
TRBJ1-2	TRBV11-2	TRBD1	CASSPLTSGTGTNYGYTF
TRBJ2-5	TRBV6-1	TRBD2	CASSDGGLQETQYF
TRBJ1-3	TRBV4-1	TRBD1	CASSQGGQGTGNTIYF
TRBJ2-2	TRBV10-3	NA	CAITSGPGELFF
TRBJ1-2	TRBV2	TRBD1	CASTEGRGLGYGYTF
TRBJ2-7	TRBV18	NA	CASSPGQGEAYEQYF
TRBJ2-7	TRBV29-1	TRBD1	CSGGQGTYEQYF
TRBJ1-1	TRBV7-9	NA	CASSFPSRDTEAFF
TRBJ1-4	TRBV3-1/TRBV3-2	TRBD1	CASSQGQGGEKLFF
TRBJ2-1	TRBV19	TRBD2	CASSKSGTSGYYNEQFF
TRBJ1-5	TRBV3-1/TRBV3-2	NA	CASSHDPGSNQPQHF
TRBJ1-1	TRBV6-2/TRBV6-3	NA	CASSSRENTEAFF
TRBJ2-5	TRBV6-6	TRBD2	CASRQTSGGEETQYF
TRBJ1-6	TRBV6-4	TRBD1	CASSDSLTGGTSSPLHF
TRBJ2-7	TRBV6-5	TRBD2	CASSYAGGVYEQYF
TRBJ2-7	TRBV5-6	TRBD1	CASGGQGSYEQYF
TRBJ1-4	TRBV5-6	NA	CASSLGQINEKLFF
TRBJ2-3	TRBV3-1/TRBV3-2	NA	CASSQALQGADTQYF
TRBJ2-4	TRBV2	NA	CAQTRWTDNNIQYF